The 20 T cell receptor beta chains given below trace back to one sample, sequenced in a study of control samples from healthy donors and cancer patients. Sequencing was performed with immunoSEQ multiplex PCR; in TCRdb, only in-frame clones are kept and a portion is missing. The sample includes about 120,000 clones, roughly 90% of them seen just once. Sequencing input: blood. The source is a woman aged 45-65 years in good health.

The chain recombines TRBV6-6 with TRBJ1-4, with D maybe TRBD1 (6 bases). CDR1 is MNHNY, CDR2 SVGAGI, per germline (reference sequence). The V end lost 5 bases, the J end lost 10 bases, and 20 bases lay between the germline ends. CDR3 size: 15 residues. The CDR3 reads CASSLQGNYIGKLFF. CDR3 DNA sequence: TGTGCCAGCAGTCTACAGGGAAATTATATCGGAAAACTGTTTTTT.

The chain couples TRBV5-4 to TRBJ2-2; 9 bases match TRBD2. J was trimmed by 0 bases and V by 2 bases; bases with no gene match: 2. CDR3 length equals 16 residues. Germline CDR1 and CDR2: SGHNT and YYREEE (reference sequence). CDR3 nucleotides: TGTGCCAGCAGCTTCAGACTAGCGGCGAACACCGGGGAGCTGTTTTTT. Its translation: CASSFRLAANTGELFF.

V and J are TRBV9 and TRBJ2-1; 10 bases agree with TRBD2. The V gene's germline CDR1 is SGDLS and CDR2 YYNGEE. V lost 0 bases to trimming and J lost 6 bases; unmatched junction nucleotides: 9. The CDR3 contains 17 residues. CDR3: CASSVDPLAGVSNEQFF. In DNA form, the CDR3 reads TGTGCCAGCAGCGTAGACCCTCTAGCGGGAGTAAGCAATGAGCAGTTCTTC.

The count of this clone is one. V and J are TRBV19 and TRBJ1-2; possible D gene TRBD1, 5 bases. The CDR3 has 13 residues. In germline, CDR1 is LNHDA, CDR2 SQIVND (reference sequence). Trimming pared 7 bases from V and 4 bases from J, leaving 13 bases between. The CDR3 DNA reads TGTGCCAGTAAACACGGGGGTACCTATGGCTACACCTTC. Translated, it gives CASKHGGTYGYTF.

CDR3 in amino acids: CASSFSGLAAPFSFF. The CDR3 region has the DNA TGTGCCAGCAGTTTTTCCGGACTAGCGGCCCCTTTTTCCTTCTTC. V and J are TRBV28 and TRBJ2-1; 10 bases are shared with TRBD2. Germline V CDR1 and CDR2: MDHEN, SYDVKM. This CDR3 comprises 15 residues. Germline trimming cut 3 bases from V and 16 bases from J; bases unmatched to any gene: 15.

The chain couples TRBV7-2 to TRBJ1-5, with D perhaps matching TRBD1 (6 bases). Trimming removed 8 bases at V and 7 bases at J, with 21 bases between. The CDR3 length is 15 residues. Per the germline V gene, CDR1 is SGHTA and CDR2 is FQGNSA. This CDR3 reads CASAPEGVRGQPQHF. DNA of the CDR3: TGTGCCAGCGCTCCAGAGGGGGTCAGAGGGCAGCCCCAGCATTTT.

This clone has only a few counts. V gene TRBV10-3 combines with J gene TRBJ1-3; no firm D call. Trimming removed 10 bases from V and 0 bases from J, with 13 bases in between. Germline V gene sequence: CDR1 ENHRY, CDR2 SYGVKD. CDR3 length: 14 amino acids. CDR3 region: CATFGGHSGNTIYF. CDR3 bases: TGTGCCACCTTCGGAGGCCACTCTGGAAACACCATATATTTT.

V usage is TRBV7-2 and J usage is TRBJ2-1; 11 bases agree with TRBD2. The trim removed 5 bases at V and 4 bases at J, leaving 7 bases unmatched. Per germline, CDR1 SGHTA and CDR2 FQGNSA. The CDR3 contains 16 residues. CDR3 DNA sequence: TGTGCCAGCAGCCCCCGACTAGCGGGGAGATACAATGAGCAGTTCTTC. Amino acids: CASSPRLAGRYNEQFF.

This rearrangement joins TRBV14 to TRBJ1-2; possibly TRBD1 for D (5 bases). The V end lost 0 bases, the J end lost 7 bases, and 6 bases lay between the germline ends. This CDR3 has 12 amino acids. The germline V gene encodes CDR1 SGHDN and CDR2 FVKESK. The CDR3 bases are TGTGCCAGCAGCCAAGAGAGGGGTGGCTACACCTTC. It is translated as CASSQERGGYTF.

Here the CDR3 reads CATSRPGLGTDEQFF. As DNA, the CDR3 is TGTGCCACCAGCAGACCGGGACTAGGTACCGATGAGCAGTTCTTC. The V call is TRBV15, the J call TRBJ2-1; TRBD2 matches at 8 bases. Germline CDR1 and CDR2: LNHNV and YYDKDF (reference sequence). With V trimmed by 2 bases and J by 8 bases, 8 bases remained unmatched. This CDR3 region has 15 residues.

To note about this clone: Relative to the germline gene, one junction end is altered; a read error may explain this. The J gene is TRBJ2-7, the V gene TRBV3-1 (or the pseudogene TRBV3-2); TRBD1 aligns across 7 bases. CDR1 is LGHDT, CDR2 YNNKEL, per germline (reference sequence). CDR3 length: 12 residues. CDR3 DNA: TGTGCCAGCACAGATATTTCCGGGACAGCGAACTTC. Translation gives CASTDISGTANF.

J is TRBJ2-1 and V is TRBV7-9; D might be TRBD2 (7 bases). With 5 bases removed from V and 3 bases from J, the gap between germline ends came to 14 bases. The CDR3 has 15 amino acids. Looked up from germline, CDR1 is SEHNR and CDR2 is FQNEAQ (reference sequence). This chain's CDR3 is CASSKAGHLYNEQFF. CDR3 coding DNA: TGTGCCAGCAGCAAAGCGGGACACCTCTACAATGAGCAGTTCTTC.

This CDR3 reads CASSRSGGDLYNEQFF. In DNA, the CDR3 is TGTGCCAGCAGCCGTAGCGGGGGAGACCTCTACAATGAGCAGTTCTTC. The J gene is TRBJ2-1, the V gene TRBV9, with 9 bases that match TRBD2. V gave up 4 bases and J gave up 3 bases; unmatched junction bases: 8. Germline V gives CDR1 SGDLS, CDR2 YYNGEE. CDR3 length equals 16 residues. The whole variable domain, remainder taken from reference TRBV9 and TRBJ2-1, is DSGVTQTPKHLITATGQRVTLRCSPRSGDLSVYWYQQSLDQGLQFLIQYYNGEERAKGNILERFSAQQFPDLHSELNLSSLELGDSALYFCASSRSGGDLYNEQFFGPGTRLTVL.

The chain couples TRBV27 to TRBJ1-1, with D unclear. V shed 5 bases and J shed 1 base, with 11 bases lying between them. The germline V gene has CDR1 MNHEY and CDR2 SMNVEV (reference sequence). The CDR3 consists of 14 residues. This CDR3 is CASSPGISNTEAFF. CDR3 sequence (DNA): TGTGCCAGCAGTCCAGGTATTTCGAACACTGAAGCTTTCTTT.

The V call is TRBV28, the J call TRBJ1-5; 12 nucleotides align to TRBD1. Germline values: CDR1 MDHEN, CDR2 SYDVKM. After removal of 5 bases from V and 1 base from J, the junction contained 9 bases not matched to a gene. This CDR3 region has 18 residues. CDR3 coding DNA: TGTGCCAGCAGTGCCGGGACAGGGGGCAGTGTGAGCAATCAGCCCCAGCATTTT. Its protein is CASSAGTGGSVSNQPQHF.

This chain connects TRBV4-2 to TRBJ2-2; D gene unclear. Germline values: CDR1 LGHNA, CDR2 YNFKEQ. V lost 2 bases and J 4 bases, leaving 5 bases between the germline ends. This CDR3 has 13 residues. CDR3 loop: CASSQRTTGELFF. The CDR3 bases are TGTGCCAGCAGCCAACGGACCACCGGGGAGCTGTTTTTT.

This sequence joins TRBV10-1 and TRBJ1-2; unclear D gene. This CDR3 contains 15 residues. Germline V gives CDR1 WNHNN, CDR2 SYGVQD (reference sequence). V was pared by 3 bases and J by 0 bases, with 11 bases between. CDR3 loop: CASSDNRETNYGYTF. The CDR3 DNA is TGCGCCAGCAGTGACAATCGGGAGACTAACTATGGCTACACCTTC.

The chain uses TRBV2 and TRBJ2-3; 8 bases align to TRBD1. CDR3 size: 15 residues. CDR1 is SNHLY, CDR2 FYNNEI, per germline. V gave up 8 bases and J gave up 1 base; unmatched junction bases: 8. The CDR3 nucleotides read TGTGCCAGCTCTCGGGACAGGCCCCGCACAGATACGCAGTATTTT. It codes for CASSRDRPRTDTQYF.

This chain uses TRBV18 with TRBJ2-7; D possibly matches TRBD1 or TRBD2 (5 bases each). Germline V gene sequence: CDR1 KGHSH, CDR2 LQKENI. The V end lost 4 bases, the J end lost 2 bases, and 12 bases lay between the germline ends. The CDR3 loop spans 14 amino acids. The CDR3 spells CASSLDTGPYEQYF. CDR3 nucleotide sequence: TGTGCCAGCTCACTCGATACGGGACCCTACGAGCAGTACTTC.

The chain has TRBV10-1 and TRBJ1-3; D is perhaps TRBD1 (6 bases). The CDR3 runs 16 residues. Germline lookup yields CDR1 WNHNN and CDR2 SYGVQD (reference sequence). V lost 0 bases, J lost 1 base, and 10 bases lay in between. CDR3 nucleotide sequence: TGCGCCAGCAGTGAGTCGAAAACAGGGTCTGGAAACACCATATATTTT. Translating it yields CASSESKTGSGNTIYF.